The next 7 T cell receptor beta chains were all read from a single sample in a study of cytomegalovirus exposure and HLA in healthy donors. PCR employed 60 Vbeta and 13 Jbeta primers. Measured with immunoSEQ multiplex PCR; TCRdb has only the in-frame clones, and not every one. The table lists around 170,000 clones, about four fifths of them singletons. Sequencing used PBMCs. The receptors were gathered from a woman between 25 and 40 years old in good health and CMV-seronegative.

Written as DNA, the CDR3 is TGTGCCAGCAGAATACTAGCGGGGGGGTCCTACGAGCAGTACTTC. As protein: CASRILAGGSYEQYF. The chain is built from TRBV6-6 and TRBJ2-7, with TRBD2 matching over 13 bases. Unmatched junction bases numbered 3, after V lost 6 bases and J lost 1 base. Germline assignment: CDR1 MNHNY and CDR2 SVGAGI (reference sequence). CDR3 size: 15 residues.

Here the CDR3 reads CASSPGQGPFLYTEAFF. The CDR3 bases are TGTGCCAGCAGTCCCGGCCAGGGCCCCTTTTTATACACTGAAGCTTTCTTT. The rearrangement joins TRBV27 to TRBJ1-1; weak D call: TRBD1 (5 bases). Germline CDR1 is MNHEY and CDR2 is SMNVEV (reference sequence). The CDR3 sequence is 17 residues long. Trimming pared 5 bases from V and 3 bases from J, leaving 22 bases between.

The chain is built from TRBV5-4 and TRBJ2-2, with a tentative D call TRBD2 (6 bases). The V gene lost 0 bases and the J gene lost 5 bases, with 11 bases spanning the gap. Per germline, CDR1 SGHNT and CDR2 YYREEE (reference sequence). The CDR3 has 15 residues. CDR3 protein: CASSLARRGTGELFF. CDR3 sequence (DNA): TGTGCCAGCAGCTTGGCCCGACGGGGGACCGGGGAGCTGTTTTTT.

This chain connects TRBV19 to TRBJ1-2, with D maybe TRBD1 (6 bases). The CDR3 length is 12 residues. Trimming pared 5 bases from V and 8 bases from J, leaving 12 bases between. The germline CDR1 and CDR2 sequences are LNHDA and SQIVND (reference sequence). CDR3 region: CASSGGQWGYTF. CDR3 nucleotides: TGTGCCAGTAGTGGGGGACAATGGGGCTACACCTTC. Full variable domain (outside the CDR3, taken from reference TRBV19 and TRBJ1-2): DGGITQSPKYLFRKEGQNVTLSCEQNLNHDAMYWYRQDPGQGLRLIYYSQIVNDFQKGDIAEGYSVSREKKESFPLTVTSAQKNPTAFYLCASSGGQWGYTFGSGTRLTVV.

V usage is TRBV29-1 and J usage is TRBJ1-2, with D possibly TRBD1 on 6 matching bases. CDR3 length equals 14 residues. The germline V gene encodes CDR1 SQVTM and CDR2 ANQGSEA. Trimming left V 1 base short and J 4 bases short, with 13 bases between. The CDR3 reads CSVEGEDSIYGYTF. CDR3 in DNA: TGCAGCGTTGAAGGTGAGGACAGCATCTATGGCTACACCTTC.

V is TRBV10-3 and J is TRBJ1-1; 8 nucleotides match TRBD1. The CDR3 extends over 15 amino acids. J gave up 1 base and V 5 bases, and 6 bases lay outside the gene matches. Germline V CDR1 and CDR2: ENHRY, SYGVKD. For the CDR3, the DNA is TGTGCCATCAGTCCCAACAGGGGGGCGAACACTGAAGCTTTCTTT. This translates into CAISPNRGANTEAFF.

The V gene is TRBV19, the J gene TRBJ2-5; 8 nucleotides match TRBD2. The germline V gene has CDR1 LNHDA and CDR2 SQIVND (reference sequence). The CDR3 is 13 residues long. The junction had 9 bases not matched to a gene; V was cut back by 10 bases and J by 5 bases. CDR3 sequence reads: CATRTSLTETQYF. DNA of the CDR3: TGTGCCACCCGGACTAGCCTCACGGAGACCCAGTACTTC. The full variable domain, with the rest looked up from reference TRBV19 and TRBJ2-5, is DGGITQSPKYLFRKEGQNVTLSCEQNLNHDAMYWYRQDPGQGLRLIYYSQIVNDFQKGDIAEGYSVSREKKESFPLTVTSAQKNPTAFYLCATRTSLTETQYFGPGTRLLVL.